The T cell receptor (beta chain) under discussion was sequenced for a study of technical replicates of blood from a handful of donors. Produced via immunoSEQ multiplex PCR; TCRdb's table is partial and in-frame only. The sample has some 77,000 clones; about nine tenths are singletons. V dropped 5 bases and J dropped 7; count of bases not matched to a gene: 5. The CDR3 spans 13 residues. The V gene's germline CDR1 is SEHNR and CDR2 FQNEAQ (reference sequence). The sequence was obtained from a human donor in good health. This chain joins TRBV7-9 and TRBJ1-2, with 9 bases that match TRBD1. Sequencing was performed on T cells isolated from PBMCs. This CDR3 is CASSPTGGPGYTF. The CDR3 DNA sequence: TGTGCCAGCAGCCCGACAGGGGGACCTGGCTACACCTTC.